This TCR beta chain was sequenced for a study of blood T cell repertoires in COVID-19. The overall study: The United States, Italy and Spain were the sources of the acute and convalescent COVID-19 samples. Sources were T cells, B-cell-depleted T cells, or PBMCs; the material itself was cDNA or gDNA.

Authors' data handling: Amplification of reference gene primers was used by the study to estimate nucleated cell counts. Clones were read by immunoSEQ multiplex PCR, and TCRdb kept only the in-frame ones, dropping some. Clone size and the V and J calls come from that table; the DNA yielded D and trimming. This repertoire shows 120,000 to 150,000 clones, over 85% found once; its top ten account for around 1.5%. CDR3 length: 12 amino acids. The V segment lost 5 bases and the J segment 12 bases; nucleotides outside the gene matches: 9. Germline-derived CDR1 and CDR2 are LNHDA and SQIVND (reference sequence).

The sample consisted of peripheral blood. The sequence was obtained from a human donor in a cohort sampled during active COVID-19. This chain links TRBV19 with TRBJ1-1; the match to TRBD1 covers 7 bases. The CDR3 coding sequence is TGTGCCAGTAGTTTCAGACAGGGCGAAACTTTCTTT. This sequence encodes CASSFRQGETFF.